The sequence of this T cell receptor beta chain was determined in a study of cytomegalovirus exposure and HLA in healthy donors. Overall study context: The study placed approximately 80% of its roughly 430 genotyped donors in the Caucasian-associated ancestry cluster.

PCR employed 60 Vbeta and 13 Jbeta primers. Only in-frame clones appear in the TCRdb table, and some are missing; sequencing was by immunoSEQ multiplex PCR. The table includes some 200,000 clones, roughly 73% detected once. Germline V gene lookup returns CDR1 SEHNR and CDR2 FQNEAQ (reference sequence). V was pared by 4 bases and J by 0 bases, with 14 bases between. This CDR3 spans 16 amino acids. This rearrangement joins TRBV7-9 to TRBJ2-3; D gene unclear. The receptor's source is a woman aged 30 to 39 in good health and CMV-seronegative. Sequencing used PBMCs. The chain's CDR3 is CASSYNRADSTDTQYF. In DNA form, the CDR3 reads TGTGCCAGCAGCTACAACAGAGCCGATAGCACAGATACGCAGTATTTT.